This entry features one TCR beta chain sequence. The data were obtained in a study of blood T cell repertoires in COVID-19. As for the study in general: Spain, Italy and the United States supplied samples that represented acute and convalescent COVID-19. From T cells, B-cell-depleted T cells, or PBMCs came the material, which was cDNA or gDNA.

Under the authors' procedure: Amplification from reference gene primers served as the basis for estimated nucleated cell counts. The protocol was immunoSEQ multiplex PCR, while the TCRdb copy is restricted to in-frame clones and leaves out a portion. V and J calls and clone size are copied from that table; D and trimming were computed from the DNA. The table records roughly 130,000 clones, 80% of them present only once. The sequenced material came from peripheral blood. This clonotype was sampled from a man between 65 and 85 years old with acute or convalescent COVID-19.

The CDR3 nucleotides are TGTGCCAGCTCCCTCGGGGAAGGCGAGCAGTACTTC. Amino acids: CASSLGEGEQYF. The chain uses TRBV18 and TRBJ2-7; D possibly corresponds to TRBD2 (5 bases). The germline V gene encodes CDR1 KGHSH and CDR2 LQKENI. The CDR3 consists of 12 residues. V was clipped by 6 bases and J by 6 bases, with 12 bases between them. The full variable domain, with the rest looked up from reference TRBV18 and TRBJ2-7, is NAGVMQNPRHLVRRRGQEARLRCSPMKGHSHVYWYRQLPEEGLKFMVYLQKENIIDESGMPKERFSAEFPKEGPSILRIQQVVRGDSAAYFCASSLGEGEQYFGPGTRLTVT.